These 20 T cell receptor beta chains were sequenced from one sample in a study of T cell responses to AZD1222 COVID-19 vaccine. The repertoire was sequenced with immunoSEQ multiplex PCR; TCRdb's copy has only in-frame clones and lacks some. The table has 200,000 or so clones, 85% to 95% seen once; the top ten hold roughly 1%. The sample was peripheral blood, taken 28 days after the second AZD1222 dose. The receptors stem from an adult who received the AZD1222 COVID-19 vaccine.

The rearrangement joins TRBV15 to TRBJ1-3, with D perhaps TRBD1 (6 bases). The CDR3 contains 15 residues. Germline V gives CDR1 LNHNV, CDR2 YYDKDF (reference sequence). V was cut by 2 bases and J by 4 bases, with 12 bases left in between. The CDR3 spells CATSRPGQLGNTIYF. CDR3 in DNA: TGTGCCACCAGCAGACCCGGACAGTTAGGAAACACCATATATTTT.

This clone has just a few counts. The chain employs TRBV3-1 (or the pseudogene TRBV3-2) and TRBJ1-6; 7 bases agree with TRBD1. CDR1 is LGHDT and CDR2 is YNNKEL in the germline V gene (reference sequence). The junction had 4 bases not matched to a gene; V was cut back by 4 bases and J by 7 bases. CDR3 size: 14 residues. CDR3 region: CASSPRTGNSPLHF. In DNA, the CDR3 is TGTGCCAGCAGCCCGCGGACAGGAAATTCACCCCTCCACTTT.

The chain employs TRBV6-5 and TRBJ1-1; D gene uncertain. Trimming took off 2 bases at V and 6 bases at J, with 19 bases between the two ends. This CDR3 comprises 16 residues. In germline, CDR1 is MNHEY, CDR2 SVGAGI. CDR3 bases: TGTGCCAGCAGTTACCTGACAACGTCTGGTCCCTCTGAAGCTTTCTTT. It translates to CASSYLTTSGPSEAFF.

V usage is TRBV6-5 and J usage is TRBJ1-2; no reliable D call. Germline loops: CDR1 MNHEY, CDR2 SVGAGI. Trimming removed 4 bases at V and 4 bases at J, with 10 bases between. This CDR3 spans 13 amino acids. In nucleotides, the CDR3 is TGTGCCAGCAGTTTCTATTCGGCCTATGGCTACACCTTC. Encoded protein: CASSFYSAYGYTF.

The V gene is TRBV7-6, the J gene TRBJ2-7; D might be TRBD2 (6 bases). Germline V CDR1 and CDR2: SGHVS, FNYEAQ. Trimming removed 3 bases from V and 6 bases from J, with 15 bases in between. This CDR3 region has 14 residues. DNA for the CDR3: TGTGCCAGCAGCTTCCAGGAGGGGTTGGTCGAGCAGTACTTC. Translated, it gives CASSFQEGLVEQYF.

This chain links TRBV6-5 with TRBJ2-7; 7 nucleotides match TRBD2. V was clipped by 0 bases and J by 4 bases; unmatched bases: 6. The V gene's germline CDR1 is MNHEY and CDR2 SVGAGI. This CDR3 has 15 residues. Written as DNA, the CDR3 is TGTGCCAGCAGTTACTCTAACCTGGGGGGGTACGAGCAGTACTTC. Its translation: CASSYSNLGGYEQYF.

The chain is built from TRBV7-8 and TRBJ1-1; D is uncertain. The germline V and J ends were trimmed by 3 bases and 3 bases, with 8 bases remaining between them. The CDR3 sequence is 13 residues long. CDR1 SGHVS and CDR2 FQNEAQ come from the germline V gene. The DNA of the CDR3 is TGTGCCAGCAGCTTCTCGTCGGACACTGAAGCTTTCTTT. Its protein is CASSFSSDTEAFF. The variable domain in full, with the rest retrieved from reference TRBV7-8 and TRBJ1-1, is GAGVSQSPRYKVAKRGQDVALRCDPISGHVSLFWYQQALGQGPEFLTYFQNEAQLDKSGLPSDRFFAERPEGSVSTLKIQRTQQEDSAVYLCASSFSSDTEAFFGQGTRLTVV.

The CDR3 DNA is TGTGCCAGCGGGGACAGGGGGAACACTGAAGCTTTCTTT. Translation gives CASGDRGNTEAFF. This chain connects TRBV3-1 (or the pseudogene TRBV3-2) to TRBJ1-1, with 10 bases aligning to TRBD1. CDR3 length equals 13 residues. Unmatched junction bases numbered 1, after V lost 8 bases and J lost 1 base. Looked up from germline, CDR1 is LGHDT and CDR2 is YNNKEL (reference sequence).

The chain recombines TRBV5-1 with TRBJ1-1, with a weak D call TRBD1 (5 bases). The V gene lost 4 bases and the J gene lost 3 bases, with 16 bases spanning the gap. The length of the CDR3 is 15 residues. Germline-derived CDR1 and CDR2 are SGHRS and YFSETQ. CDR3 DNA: TGCGCCAGCAGCCCGGCGGGTGCAGGGTACACTGAAGCTTTCTTT. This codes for CASSPAGAGYTEAFF.

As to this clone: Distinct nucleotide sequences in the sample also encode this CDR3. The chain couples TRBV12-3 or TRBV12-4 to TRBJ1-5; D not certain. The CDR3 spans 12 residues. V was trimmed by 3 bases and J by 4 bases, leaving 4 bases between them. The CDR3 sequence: CASSFSNQPQHF. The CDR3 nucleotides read TGTGCCAGCAGTTTTAGTAATCAGCCCCAGCATTTT.

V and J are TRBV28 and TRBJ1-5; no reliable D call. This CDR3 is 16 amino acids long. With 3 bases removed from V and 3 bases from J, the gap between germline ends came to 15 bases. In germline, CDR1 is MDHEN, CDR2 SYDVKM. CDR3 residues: CASSLTNWRINQPQHF. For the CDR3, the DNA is TGTGCCAGCAGTTTGACTAACTGGCGGATCAATCAGCCCCAGCATTTT.

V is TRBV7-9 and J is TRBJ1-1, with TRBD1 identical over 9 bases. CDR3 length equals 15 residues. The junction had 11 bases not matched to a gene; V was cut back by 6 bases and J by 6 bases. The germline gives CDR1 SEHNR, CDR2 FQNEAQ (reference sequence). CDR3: CASRRPGQGQAEAFF. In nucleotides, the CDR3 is TGTGCCAGCAGACGGCCGGGACAGGGACAGGCTGAAGCTTTCTTT.

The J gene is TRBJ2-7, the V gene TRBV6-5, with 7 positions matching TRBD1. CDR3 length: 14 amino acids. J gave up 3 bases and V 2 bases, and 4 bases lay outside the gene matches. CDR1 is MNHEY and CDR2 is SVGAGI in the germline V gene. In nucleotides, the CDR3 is TGTGCCAGCAGTTACCAGAGACAGGGCTACGAGCAGTACTTC. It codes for CASSYQRQGYEQYF.

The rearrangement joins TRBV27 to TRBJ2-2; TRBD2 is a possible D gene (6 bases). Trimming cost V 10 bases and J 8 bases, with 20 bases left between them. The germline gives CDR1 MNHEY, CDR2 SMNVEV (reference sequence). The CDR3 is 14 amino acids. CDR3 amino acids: CATRRDLAMGELFF. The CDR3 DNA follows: TGTGCCACCCGTAGGGACTTAGCAATGGGGGAGCTGTTTTTT.

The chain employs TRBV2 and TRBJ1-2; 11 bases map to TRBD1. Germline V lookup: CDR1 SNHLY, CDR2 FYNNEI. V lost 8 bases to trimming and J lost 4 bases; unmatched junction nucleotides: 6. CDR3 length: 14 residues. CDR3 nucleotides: TGTGCCAGCGGAGGACAGGGGGCTTCCTATGGCTACACCTTC. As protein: CASGGQGASYGYTF.

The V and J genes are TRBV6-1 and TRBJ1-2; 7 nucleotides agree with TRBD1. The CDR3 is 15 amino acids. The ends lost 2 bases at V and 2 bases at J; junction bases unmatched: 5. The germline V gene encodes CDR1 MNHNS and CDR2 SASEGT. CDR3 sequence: CASSETGTENYGYTF. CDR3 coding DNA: TGTGCCAGCAGTGAAACCGGGACAGAAAACTATGGCTACACCTTC.

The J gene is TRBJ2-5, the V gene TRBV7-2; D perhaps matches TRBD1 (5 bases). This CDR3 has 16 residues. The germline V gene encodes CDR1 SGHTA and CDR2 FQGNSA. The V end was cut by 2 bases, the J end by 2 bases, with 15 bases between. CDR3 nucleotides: TGTGCCAGCAGCTTACGCCAGACCGCAGGGCAAGAGACCCAGTACTTC. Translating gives CASSLRQTAGQETQYF.

The CDR3 nucleotides are TGCGCCAGCAGCTTACCTCAGGGTGGCTATGGCTACACCTTC. Protein: CASSLPQGGYGYTF. The rearrangement links TRBV5-1 to TRBJ1-2; the D gene is possibly TRBD1 (5 bases). V was trimmed by 2 bases and J by 4 bases, leaving 12 bases between them. The germline gives CDR1 SGHRS, CDR2 YFSETQ. The CDR3 has 14 residues.

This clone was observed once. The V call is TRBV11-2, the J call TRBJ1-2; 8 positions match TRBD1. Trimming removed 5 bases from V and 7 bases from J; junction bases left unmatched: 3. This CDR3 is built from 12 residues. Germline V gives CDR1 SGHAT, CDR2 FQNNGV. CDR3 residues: CASSVTGGGYTF. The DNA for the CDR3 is TGTGCCAGCAGCGTTACAGGGGGTGGCTACACCTTC.

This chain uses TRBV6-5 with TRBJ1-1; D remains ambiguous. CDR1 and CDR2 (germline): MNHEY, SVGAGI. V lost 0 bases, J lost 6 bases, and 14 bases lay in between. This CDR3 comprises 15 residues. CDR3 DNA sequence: TGTGCCAGCAGTTACTCGATACTGGGAGACTCTGAAGCTTTCTTT. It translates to CASSYSILGDSEAFF.